The rows below give T cell receptor beta chains drawn from one sample of a study of technical replicates of blood from a handful of donors. TCRdb's copy holds only in-frame clones and misses some; the assay was immunoSEQ multiplex PCR. This table has tens of thousands of clones, about 93% appearing once. The specimen sequenced was T cells isolated from PBMCs. The receptors were gathered from a human donor in good health. Each CDR3 is given with its conserved first and last residue. D genes are given only for firm matches. Clone sizes are given selectively: once, few, many, or a class where the clone is expanded.

NA	NA	TRBJ1-1	TRBV7-9	CASSLYGVGMGTEAFF
NA	NA	TRBJ2-7	TRBV15	CATSRDNRGGYEQYF
NA	TRBD1	TRBJ2-4	TRBV11-1	CASSSLTGGDIQYF
NA	TRBD1	TRBJ1-1	TRBV7-6	CASSLSSRTGDPAAFF
few	NA	TRBJ1-1	TRBV18	CASSPAGRDGTEAFF
NA	NA	TRBJ2-7	TRBV7-9	CASTPSRDFNEQYF
NA	NA	TRBJ1-1	TRBV10-2	CASLREVGTEAFF
few	NA	TRBJ1-5	TRBV15	CATSNGVGQPQHF
NA	TRBD1	TRBJ1-1	TRBV28	CASSLRQGLNTEAFF
NA	TRBD2	TRBJ2-1	TRBV9	CASSPSGGMSNEQFF
NA	TRBD1	TRBJ2-6	TRBV7-9	CASSLILGQGVPGANVLTF
NA	TRBD2	TRBJ2-1	TRBV7-9	CASSFWEGYNEQFF
NA	NA	TRBJ2-7	TRBV28	CASAKLGGGFYEQYF
NA	NA	TRBJ1-2	TRBV7-9	CASSLGRPAGYGYTF
few	TRBD1	TRBJ1-4	TRBV7-9	CASSSGTDGEKLFF
NA	TRBD2	TRBJ2-1	TRBV7-9	CASSRYPRRESVDEQFF
NA	TRBD1	TRBJ1-6	TRBV6-6	CASSQGQSSRPLHF
NA	NA	TRBJ2-2	TRBV5-1	CASSQGQGENTGELFF
NA	TRBD2	TRBJ2-2	TRBV5-4	CASSRGTSGGTRTGELFF
NA	TRBD2	TRBJ2-7	TRBV7-9	CASSLGGGEQYF
NA	NA	TRBJ1-2	TRBV6-6	CASSYSGSYYGYTF
NA	NA	TRBJ2-2	TRBV18	CASSTYQGNTGELFF
NA	TRBD1	TRBJ2-7	TRBV5-1	CASSWDRGRREQYF
once	NA	TRBJ1-3	TRBV29-1	CSASKDSWYGNTIYF
NA	TRBD1	TRBJ1-2	TRBV6-5	CASSWDRNYGYTF
NA	NA	TRBJ2-3	TRBV5-1	CASSLYGTDTQYF
NA	TRBD2	TRBJ2-5	TRBV19	CASSIGTSGGQETQYF
once	NA	TRBJ1-1	TRBV29-1	CSVLGSEAFF
once	NA	TRBJ2-1	TRBV5-1	CASKSGGITNEQFF
NA	NA	TRBJ1-1	TRBV5-5	CASSLRDFLNTEAFF
NA	NA	TRBJ2-5	TRBV9	CASSVSISLMETQYF
NA	NA	TRBJ1-1	TRBV28	CASRVPQGTEAFF
NA	NA	TRBJ2-7	TRBV7-9	CASSPGRGEQYF
NA	NA	TRBJ2-1	TRBV7-9	CASSFTQGNPSYNEQFF
NA	NA	TRBJ1-6	TRBV6-5	CASSRERTNNSPLHF
NA	NA	TRBJ1-1	TRBV29-1	CSVGSWGEGTEAFF
NA	TRBD1	TRBJ1-2	TRBV7-9	CASSLGLSRDRVGYTF
NA	NA	TRBJ2-3	TRBV10-1	CASSEGAGETDTQYF
NA	NA	TRBJ2-7	TRBV5-4	CASSSSYEQYF
NA	NA	TRBJ1-5	TRBV6-5	CASSPYRALKQPQHF
NA	NA	TRBJ1-1	TRBV9	CASSVQGANTEAFF
NA	NA	TRBJ2-7	TRBV14	CASSLGGGQAYEQYF
NA	TRBD2	TRBJ2-7	TRBV7-9	CASSSPTSGSGEQYF
NA	NA	TRBJ2-1	TRBV5-1	CASNTEDGGPYNEQFF
NA	NA	TRBJ1-2	TRBV9	CASSSNRDYGYTF
NA	TRBD2	TRBJ2-3	TRBV7-9	CASSHTSGGPDTQYF
NA	NA	TRBJ1-2	TRBV7-3	CASSLGQGGGGYTF
NA	TRBD2	TRBJ2-4	TRBV7-8	CASSPKTSGRVIYTAKNIQYF
NA	TRBD2	TRBJ2-1	TRBV5-6	CASRSLPSGRIDNEQFF
NA	NA	TRBJ2-1	TRBV11-2	CASSLGGDEQFF